Listed below are T cell receptor beta chains from one sample, sequenced in a study of blood T cell repertoires in COVID-19. Profiled with immunoSEQ multiplex PCR; TCRdb holds only in-frame clones, not every one. The repertoire consists of about 530,000 clones, with 85% to 90% occurring once and the leading ten covering 7.8%. The sample comprised peripheral blood. The receptors derive from a woman between 45 and 60 years old with COVID-19, enrolled during active disease. The CDR3 runs from the conserved cysteine through the conserved F or W. A D gene is named only where the DNA matches it firmly. Only some rows state a clone size, as once, few, many or a class for expanded clones.

>NA|TRBD1|TRBV18|TRBJ1-1
TGTGCCAGCTCACCGGTCGTCAGGGGGGCCACTGAAGCTTTCTTT
CASSPVVRGATEAFF
>NA|TRBD1|TRBV5-5|TRBJ1-2
TGTGCCAGCATTCCTCTGGCCGGGACAGGGGTCGGCTACACCTTC
CASIPLAGTGVGYTF
>once|TRBD1|TRBV3-1/TRBV3-2|TRBJ1-1
TGTGCCAGCAGTACCGGGACAGGGGATGAAGCTTTCTTT
CASSTGTGDEAFF
>NA|NA|TRBV7-2|TRBJ2-1
TGTGCCAGCAGCCCACGGACTGATTCCTACAATGAGCAGTTCTTC
CASSPRTDSYNEQFF
>NA|TRBD1|TRBV15|TRBJ2-7
TGTGCCACCAGCATTGACAGGGGCACCGAGCAGTACTTC
CATSIDRGTEQYF
>NA|NA|TRBV27|TRBJ2-7
TGTGCCAGCAGTTTATCGAAGGGGCCCTACGAGCAGTACTTC
CASSLSKGPYEQYF
>NA|NA|TRBV5-1|TRBJ1-5
TGCGCCAGCAGCTTGGGGCCAGAATATCAGCCCCAGCATTTT
CASSLGPEYQPQHF
>NA|NA|TRBV6-6|TRBJ2-2
TGTGCCAGCAGGTCAGGACAGAACACCGGGGAGCTGTTTTTT
CASRSGQNTGELFF
>NA|TRBD2|TRBV9|TRBJ2-3
TGTGCCAGCAGCGATCGGGGGGCAGATACGCAGTATTTT
CASSDRGADTQYF
>NA|NA|TRBV6-6|TRBJ2-1
TGTGCCAGCAGTTACTCACAGGCCGAGCAGTTCTTC
CASSYSQAEQFF
>NA|TRBD1|TRBV5-4|TRBJ1-2
TGTGCCAGCAGCTCCGGGCTCGACAGGGGATCTAACTATGGCTACACCTTC
CASSSGLDRGSNYGYTF
>NA|TRBD1|TRBV3-1/TRBV3-2|TRBJ1-2
TGTGCCACAGGGGGCTACACTAACTATGGCTACACCTTC
CATGGYTNYGYTF
>NA|NA|TRBV30|TRBJ1-3
TGTGCCTTGTGGTTCTACTCTGGAAACACCATATATTTT
CALWFYSGNTIYF
>NA|NA|TRBV5-4|TRBJ1-2
TGTGCCAGCAGCTGGACAGCTAACTATGGCTACACCTTC
CASSWTANYGYTF
>NA|NA|TRBV19|TRBJ1-4
TGTGCCAGTAGGGGGGGTCTGGATGAAAAACTGTTTTTT
CASRGGLDEKLFF
>NA|TRBD1|TRBV30|TRBJ1-4
TGTGCCTGGAGTCCCTACGGGGACAGGGGGGAAAAACTGTTTTTT
CAWSPYGDRGEKLFF
>NA|TRBD1|TRBV27|TRBJ1-1
TGTGCCAGCAGTCCACCGACAGGGACGATAACTGAAGCTTTCTTT
CASSPPTGTITEAFF
>NA|TRBD1|TRBV27|TRBJ1-6
TGTGCCAGCAGTTCCGATGGACAGGGGGTTAGTGGGTATTCACCCCTCCACTTT
CASSSDGQGVSGYSPLHF
>NA|TRBD2|TRBV2|TRBJ2-1
TGTGCCAGCAGTGAAGCCGGCCTAGCGGGGGGAGGCAAGTTCTTC
CASSEAGLAGGGKFF
>NA|TRBD1|TRBV19|TRBJ1-5
TGTGCCAGTAGACAGACAGGGGGCAATCAGCCCCAGCATTTT
CASRQTGGNQPQHF
>NA|TRBD1|TRBV4-1|TRBJ2-7
TGCGCCAGCAGCCAGGCCCAGGGGGCAACCTACGAGCAGTACTTC
CASSQAQGATYEQYF
>NA|NA|TRBV3-1/TRBV3-2|TRBJ1-6
TGTGCCAGCAGTTCAAGCGAATCACCCCTCCACTTT
CASSSSESPLHF
>NA|NA|TRBV5-6|TRBJ2-7
TGTGCCAGCAGCATACAGGGTGTCTCCTACGAGCAGTACTTC
CASSIQGVSYEQYF
>NA|TRBD1|TRBV28|TRBJ1-5
TGTGCCACCCAGACAGGGAATCAGCCCCAGCATTTT
CATQTGNQPQHF
>NA|TRBD1|TRBV11-2|TRBJ2-3
TGTGCCAGCAGCTTAGGGGTCGGGACAGCATATCTCACAGATACGCAGTATTTT
CASSLGVGTAYLTDTQYF
>NA|TRBD1|TRBV11-2|TRBJ2-7
TGTGCCAGCAGCTTTCACAGGGGCCCCTACGAGCAGTACTTC
CASSFHRGPYEQYF
>NA|NA|TRBV10-1|TRBJ2-7
TGCGCCAGCAGTACCCGTCGAGGGGGCGAGCAGTACTTC
CASSTRRGGEQYF
>NA|NA|TRBV30|TRBJ1-1
TGTGCCTGGACTCACGGAGCAGCGGACACTGAAGCTTTCTTT
CAWTHGAADTEAFF
>few|TRBD1|TRBV6-1|TRBJ1-2
TGTGCCAGCAGTGACCCGACAGGGAGTTACTATGGCTACACCTTC
CASSDPTGSYYGYTF
>NA|TRBD2|TRBV18|TRBJ2-7
TGTGCCAGCTCAGCGAGCGGGGGAGTCTCCTACGAGCAGTACTTC
CASSASGGVSYEQYF
>few|NA|TRBV2|TRBJ2-5
TGTGCCAGCAAAGGACTCCAAGAGACCCAGTACTTC
CASKGLQETQYF
>few|NA|TRBV5-8|TRBJ2-7
TGTGCCAGCAGCTTGGTAGACGAGCAGTACTTC
CASSLVDEQYF
>NA|TRBD1|TRBV29-1|TRBJ2-7
TGCAGCGCTACGGGACAGGGGCTGCAAGAGCAGTACTTC
CSATGQGLQEQYF
>NA|TRBD1|TRBV6-6|TRBJ2-2
TGTGCCAGCAGAGACCACAGGGGGCTCTTGGCGGAGCTGTTTTTT
CASRDHRGLLAELFF
>NA|TRBD1|TRBV19|TRBJ2-2
TGTGCCAGTAGTATCCCCCCTGGGAGAGGGGGCGCCCCCAACACCGGGGAGCTGTTTTTT
CASSIPPGRGGAPNTGELFF
>NA|NA|TRBV4-2|TRBJ2-5
TGTGCCAGCAGCCAAGTGGACGGGGAAGGGCAAGAGACCCAGTACTTC
CASSQVDGEGQETQYF
>NA|NA|TRBV10-3|TRBJ1-5
TGTGCCATCAGTGAAGCAGGGCAGCCCCAGCATTTT
CAISEAGQPQHF
>NA|TRBD2|TRBV3-1/TRBV3-2|TRBJ2-1
TGTGCCAGCAGCCAAGATCCCGCGGGGGGGCTCACTGAGCAGTTCTTC
CASSQDPAGGLTEQFF
>NA|NA|TRBV9|TRBJ1-1
TGTGCCAGCAGCGTAGGAGCAGGGGAATTCACTGAAGCTTTCTTT
CASSVGAGEFTEAFF
>NA|NA|TRBV30|TRBJ1-1
TGTGCCTGGAGTATAGGGGTAAGCACTGAAGCTTTCTTT
CAWSIGVSTEAFF
>once|NA|TRBV19|TRBJ1-5
TGTGCCAGTAGTCCCCTGGGGGGGAGCAATCAGCCCCAGCATTTT
CASSPLGGSNQPQHF
>NA|NA|TRBV5-3|TRBJ1-2
TGTGCCAGAAGGATTGACAGTTGGGTCTATGGCTACACCTTC
CARRIDSWVYGYTF
>NA|TRBD1|TRBV5-1|TRBJ2-7
TGCGCCAGCAGCTTGGGACAGGGGGCTCTACACGAGCAGTACTTC
CASSLGQGALHEQYF
>NA|NA|TRBV11-1|TRBJ2-2
TGTGCCAGCAGCTTAGACGGGGTCGTAACCGGGGAGCTGTTTTTT
CASSLDGVVTGELFF